This T cell receptor (beta chain) was observed in a study of PD-1 blockade in classical Hodgkin lymphoma. Some clones are missing from TCRdb's copy, which holds only in-frame ones; the method was immunoSEQ multiplex PCR. The sample records approximately 27,000 clones, 70% being singletons. This clone was counted a few times. Antigen: not known. Every one of the patients relapsed after autologous stem cell transplantation (brentuximab vedotin exposure was variable). General study points: Reported baseline diversity: healthy donors highest, relapsed/refractory patients lowest. It was CD4+ TCR diversity, not CD8+, that rose significantly by C4D1.

This sequence was found in a human donor with classical Hodgkin lymphoma. Sequencing used peripheral blood mononuclear cells (PBMCs), obtained before the second cycle of nivolumab.

CDR3 sequence reads: CASSNSAVTYNEQFF. DNA of the CDR3: TGTGCCAGCAGCAACTCAGCGGTCACTTACAATGAGCAGTTCTTC. The chain couples TRBV6-6 to TRBJ2-1; possible D gene TRBD2, 5 bases. CDR3 length equals 15 residues. Germline loops: CDR1 MNHNY, CDR2 SVGAGI (reference sequence). V dropped 6 bases and J dropped 4 bases, with 16 bases sitting between them.